The next 30 T cell receptor beta chains were all read from a single sample in a study of cytomegalovirus exposure and HLA in healthy donors. PCR primers comprised 60 Vbeta and 13 Jbeta primers. Produced via immunoSEQ multiplex PCR; TCRdb's table is partial and in-frame only. Here the sample spans fewer than 80,000 clones, under 80% being singletons. The sequenced sample consisted of PBMCs. These receptors were taken from a woman aged 30 to 39 in good health and CMV-seronegative.

This clone was observed once. The rearrangement uses TRBV27 and TRBJ2-5; D ambiguous. The DNA end favors TRBJ2-7, so the J call may be wrong. There are 13 residues in the CDR3. CDR1 MNHEY and CDR2 SMNVEV come from the germline V gene (reference sequence). The DNA of the CDR3 is TGTGCCAGCAGTCATATTCCCTCCTACGAGCAGTACTTC. It translates to CASSHIPSYEQYF.

The chain employs TRBV27 and TRBJ2-3, with 15 bases that match TRBD2. CDR1 is MNHEY, CDR2 SMNVEV, per germline (reference sequence). CDR3 length: 14 amino acids. V lost 8 bases to trimming and J lost 8 bases; unmatched junction nucleotides: 5. CDR3 amino acids: CASCPGLAGGTQYF. CDR3 nucleotide sequence: TGTGCCAGCTGCCCGGGACTAGCGGGAGGTACGCAGTATTTT.

The chain joins TRBV7-2 to TRBJ2-7, with 7 bases lining up with TRBD2. Germline V gene sequence: CDR1 SGHTA, CDR2 FQGNSA. V lost 2 bases to trimming and J lost 0 bases; unmatched junction nucleotides: 4. The CDR3 sequence is 15 residues long. The CDR3 DNA reads as TGTGCCAGCAGCTTATTGGCTAGCGGCTCCTACGAGCAGTACTTC. It specifies CASSLLASGSYEQYF.

As for this clone: Other DNA sequences in the sample encode the same CDR3. The chain combines TRBV2 with TRBJ2-1; 10 bases are a match to TRBD2. This CDR3 comprises 14 residues. Germline lookup yields CDR1 SNHLY and CDR2 FYNNEI. With V trimmed by 6 bases and J by 4 bases, 3 bases remained unmatched. The CDR3 here is CASSSSGRYNEQFF. DNA for the CDR3: TGTGCCAGCAGCTCTAGCGGGAGATACAATGAGCAGTTCTTC.

The chain links TRBV11-2 to TRBJ2-3; D may be TRBD2 (5 bases). The length of the CDR3 is 13 residues. From germline, CDR1 is SGHAT and CDR2 FQNNGV. Trimming pared 5 bases from V and 2 bases from J, leaving 8 bases between. The CDR3 loop reads CASSTGFTDTQYF. Written as DNA, the CDR3 is TGTGCCAGCAGCACGGGATTCACAGATACGCAGTATTTT.

V and J are TRBV2 and TRBJ2-2, with TRBD2 identical over 8 bases. The CDR3 length is 15 residues. V lost 4 bases and J lost 5; bases outside the gene matches: 6. Germline lookup yields CDR1 SNHLY and CDR2 FYNNEI. In nucleotides, the CDR3 is TGTGCCAGCAGTGGTCGAGCGGGAGTGACCGGGGAGCTGTTTTTT. This codes for CASSGRAGVTGELFF.

The chain carries TRBV6-1 and TRBJ1-1, with a possible D match to TRBD1 (5 bases). Trimming removed 6 bases from V and 6 bases from J, with 17 bases in between. CDR3 length equals 14 residues. Germline CDR1 and CDR2: MNHNS and SASEGT. The CDR3 is CASSLDTSVAEAFF. In DNA, the CDR3 is TGTGCCAGCAGCTTGGACACGAGCGTCGCTGAAGCTTTCTTT.

The chain has TRBV28 and TRBJ2-7, with D possibly matching TRBD1 (5 bases). CDR1 is MDHEN, CDR2 SYDVKM, per germline. CDR3 length equals 15 residues. Trimming left V 6 bases short and J 1 base short, with 16 bases between. CDR3 coding DNA: TGTGCCAGCAGCTCAATCAAAGGGGTATCCTACGAGCAGTACTTC. This gives the protein CASSSIKGVSYEQYF.

The rearrangement uses TRBV6-6 and TRBJ2-5, with 11 positions matching TRBD1. J lost 4 bases, V lost 2 bases, and 6 bases had no gene match. This CDR3 has 16 amino acids. Germline V lookup: CDR1 MNHNY, CDR2 SVGAGI (reference sequence). CDR3 bases: TGTGCCAGCAGTTACCATTCCGGGACAGGGGGAGAGACCCAGTACTTC. Translating it yields CASSYHSGTGGETQYF.

V usage is TRBV10-3 and J usage is TRBJ2-7; 9 bases line up with TRBD1. The germline V gene has CDR1 ENHRY and CDR2 SYGVKD. The CDR3 has 14 residues. J gave up 7 bases and V 2 bases, and 6 bases lay outside the gene matches. As DNA, the CDR3 is TGTGCCATCAGTGAGAATTCGGGACAGGGAGAGCAGTACGTC. Its translation: CAISENSGQGEQYV.

The chain is built from TRBV6-4 and TRBJ2-6; TRBD1 matches at 7 bases. CDR3 size: 16 residues. Trimming at V came to 6 bases and at J to 0 bases, leaving 5 bases not matched to a gene. The germline V gene encodes CDR1 MRHNA and CDR2 SNTAGT. This CDR3 reads CASSPRDSSGANVLTF. The CDR3 region has the DNA TGTGCCAGCAGCCCTCGGGACAGCTCTGGGGCCAACGTCCTGACTTTC.

The rearrangement links TRBV6-4 to TRBJ1-2; 9 bases align to TRBD1. CDR3 length: 14 amino acids. V lost 3 bases to trimming and J lost 4 bases; unmatched junction nucleotides: 3. Looked up from germline, CDR1 is MRHNA and CDR2 is SNTAGT. CDR3 DNA: TGTGCCAGCAGTGATGGGACAGGGACCTATGGCTACACCTTC. Translation gives CASSDGTGTYGYTF.

The chain combines TRBV6-1 with TRBJ2-7; 15 bases fit TRBD2. The CDR3 spans 16 residues. V trimming: 3 bases; J trimming: 2 bases; junction bases outside the gene matches: 2. CDR1 MNHNS and CDR2 SASEGT come from the germline V gene. Here the CDR3 reads CASSEGLAGGTYEQYF. In DNA form, the CDR3 reads TGTGCCAGCAGTGAGGGACTAGCGGGAGGTACCTACGAGCAGTACTTC.

V usage is TRBV18 and J usage is TRBJ2-2; unclear D gene. Germline V gives CDR1 KGHSH, CDR2 LQKENI. The V end was cut by 3 bases, the J end by 2 bases, with 10 bases between. The CDR3 length is 15 residues. CDR3 sequence reads: CASSPGQVNTGELFF. DNA for the CDR3: TGTGCCAGCTCACCCGGCCAGGTCAACACCGGGGAGCTGTTTTTT. The whole variable domain, filled in from reference TRBV18 and TRBJ2-2, reads NAGVMQNPRHLVRRRGQEARLRCSPMKGHSHVYWYRQLPEEGLKFMVYLQKENIIDESGMPKERFSAEFPKEGPSILRIQQVVRGDSAAYFCASSPGQVNTGELFFGEGSRLTVL.

The chain links TRBV19 to TRBJ2-7, with 7 bases lining up with TRBD1. There are 13 residues in the CDR3. Germline CDR1 reads LNHDA; CDR2 reads SQIVND (reference sequence). Germline trimming cut 9 bases from V and 0 bases from J; bases unmatched to any gene: 5. The CDR3: CASGRDSSYEQYF. For the CDR3, the DNA is TGTGCCAGCGGCCGGGACAGCTCCTACGAGCAGTACTTC.

This clone has only a few counts. V gene TRBV2 combines with J gene TRBJ2-2, with 10 bases fitting TRBD2. The CDR3 sequence is 17 residues long. The germline V gene encodes CDR1 SNHLY and CDR2 FYNNEI. With 4 bases clipped from V and 4 bases from J, the junction kept 9 bases outside the gene matches. DNA for the CDR3: TGTGCCAGCAGTGTCGAAGCGGGAGGGTATAGCACCGGGGAGCTGTTTTTT. This codes for CASSVEAGGYSTGELFF.

This clone appeared a single time. The J gene is TRBJ2-1, the V gene TRBV20-1; D perhaps matches TRBD2 (5 bases). Germline V gene lookup returns CDR1 DFQATT and CDR2 SNEGSKA (reference sequence). The CDR3 length is 9 residues. CDR3 bases: TGCAGAGTTGGGAGTGAGCAGTTCTTC. Translated, it gives CRVGSEQFF.

The chain carries TRBV15 and TRBJ2-7, with 7 bases lining up with TRBD1. Germline CDR1 is LNHNV and CDR2 is YYDKDF (reference sequence). V lost 5 bases, J lost 3 bases, and 4 bases stayed unmatched. CDR3 length: 13 residues. This chain's CDR3 is CATSGGQFYEQYF. CDR3 bases: TGTGCCACCAGCGGGGGACAGTTCTACGAGCAGTACTTC.

The V and J genes are TRBV6-5 and TRBJ1-5; 7 nucleotides align to TRBD1. Germline values: CDR1 MNHEY, CDR2 SVGAGI. After removal of 6 bases from V and 7 bases from J, the junction contained 9 bases not matched to a gene. CDR3 length equals 14 residues. The CDR3 protein is CASRKGQREQPQHF. The DNA for the CDR3 is TGTGCCAGCAGAAAGGGACAGCGAGAGCAGCCCCAGCATTTT.

This clone has a single count. The rearrangement uses TRBV5-1 and TRBJ1-2; the D is unclear. Trimming took off 2 bases at V and 3 bases at J, with 5 bases between the two ends. The CDR3 loop spans 12 amino acids. CDR1 and CDR2 from the germline V gene are SGHRS and YFSETQ. The CDR3 region has the DNA TGCGCCAGCAGCTTCGGGGACTATGGCTACACCTTC. Encoded protein: CASSFGDYGYTF.

V is TRBV7-9 and J is TRBJ1-1, with D perhaps matching TRBD1 (6 bases). Germline V gives CDR1 SEHNR, CDR2 FQNEAQ (reference sequence). V dropped 5 bases and J dropped 0 bases, with 25 bases sitting between them. The CDR3 contains 19 residues. Here the CDR3 DNA reads TGTGCCAGCAGCCAACACATCATGACAGGTCCTAGGATGAACACTGAAGCTTTCTTT. Translated, it gives CASSQHIMTGPRMNTEAFF. The full variable domain, in which reference TRBV7-9 and TRBJ1-1 provide the parts outside the CDR3, is DTGVSQNPRHKITKRGQNVTFRCDPISEHNRLYWYRQTLGQGPEFLTYFQNEAQLEKSRLLSDRFSAERPKGSFSTLEIQRTEQGDSAMYLCASSQHIMTGPRMNTEAFFGQGTRLTVV.

The gene calls are TRBV2 and TRBJ2-3; 8 nucleotides agree with TRBD1. J gave up 5 bases and V 7 bases, and 11 bases lay outside the gene matches. CDR1 SNHLY and CDR2 FYNNEI come from the germline V gene. This CDR3 spans 15 amino acids. The CDR3 reads CASTPGQGSRDTQYF. The CDR3 region has the DNA TGTGCCAGCACTCCCGGACAGGGATCGAGAGATACGCAGTATTTT.

The V call is TRBV28, the J call TRBJ2-7; TRBD2 is a possible D gene (6 bases). Trimming removed 3 bases from V and 0 bases from J, with 12 bases in between. The CDR3 runs 15 residues. The V gene's germline CDR1 is MDHEN and CDR2 SYDVKM. This CDR3 is CASSLGTLSSYEQYF. As DNA, the CDR3 is TGTGCCAGCAGTTTGGGGACTCTGAGCTCCTACGAGCAGTACTTC.

V usage is TRBV7-7 and J usage is TRBJ1-1; 9 bases agree with TRBD1. Germline V lookup: CDR1 SSHAT, CDR2 FNYEAQ (reference sequence). V gave up 6 bases and J gave up 0 bases; unmatched junction bases: 17. This CDR3 contains 19 residues. CDR3 sequence (DNA): TGTGCCAGCAGGAGGATTCCGGGACAGGGACCTTACATGAACACTGAAGCTTTCTTT. This translates into CASRRIPGQGPYMNTEAFF.

This clone was found once. V is TRBV6-5 and J is TRBJ2-7, with TRBD2 identical over 8 bases. The CDR3 is made up of 14 amino acids. J was trimmed by 4 bases and V by 6 bases; bases with no gene match: 8. In germline, CDR1 is MNHEY, CDR2 SVGAGI. The CDR3 reads CASRPVAGGYEQYF. CDR3 nucleotides: TGTGCCAGCAGGCCCGTGGCGGGAGGATACGAGCAGTACTTC.

This clone has just one count. This sequence joins TRBV5-1 and TRBJ2-5; 9 nucleotides align to TRBD2. With V trimmed by 5 bases and J by 4 bases, 15 bases remained unmatched. CDR1 and CDR2 (germline): SGHRS, YFSETQ. The CDR3 is 17 residues long. CDR3 loop: CASSSSDSGSGGETQYF. In DNA, the CDR3 is TGCGCCAGCAGTTCGTCGGATAGCGGGAGTGGGGGAGAGACCCAGTACTTC.

The chain couples TRBV2 to TRBJ1-6, with D possibly being TRBD1 (6 bases). Trimming pared 5 bases from V and 7 bases from J, leaving 12 bases between. This CDR3 contains 14 residues. CDR1 SNHLY and CDR2 FYNNEI come from the germline V gene. The CDR3 sequence: CASSIQGFNSPLHF. The CDR3, as DNA: TGTGCCAGCAGTATCCAGGGGTTCAATTCACCCCTCCACTTT.

V gene TRBV9 combines with J gene TRBJ2-1, with 9 bases lining up with TRBD1. This CDR3 has 16 residues. Trimming took 2 bases from V and 7 from J; bases not matched to a gene: 10. Germline-derived CDR1 and CDR2 are SGDLS and YYNGEE. The CDR3 coding sequence is TGTGCCAGCAGCGTGAGACAGGGGGGGTTTGTAAATGAGCAGTTCTTC. It translates to CASSVRQGGFVNEQFF.

This chain uses TRBV28 with TRBJ2-7; the match to TRBD2 covers 8 bases. The CDR3 extends over 15 amino acids. V was clipped by 5 bases and J by 0 bases; unmatched bases: 6. CDR1 is MDHEN, CDR2 SYDVKM, per germline. CDR3 nucleotides: TGTGCCAGCAGTCTTCTCGGGACTAGCTCCTACGAGCAGTACTTC. This gives the protein CASSLLGTSSYEQYF.

The chain is built from TRBV7-2 and TRBJ2-5; 7 bases are shared with TRBD2. Germline V gives CDR1 SGHTA, CDR2 FQGNSA. The CDR3 is made up of 13 amino acids. V lost 1 base and J lost 6; bases outside the gene matches: 2. The DNA for the CDR3 is TGTGCCAGCAGCTTAGAACTAGCGCAGACCCAGTACTTC. Amino acids: CASSLELAQTQYF.